This is a list of T cell receptor beta chains from one sample in a study of OX40 agonist ivuxolimab in advanced cancers. TCRdb keeps only in-frame clones here, not all; method: immunoSEQ multiplex PCR. Here the sample spans roughly 34,000 clones, around nine tenths being singletons. The sequences come from CD4+ or CD8+ T cells sorted from blood, collected in a trial of the OX40 agonist ivuxolimab. The source of these receptors is an adult with an advanced solid tumor such as melanoma, head and neck, liver or kidney cancer. CDR3s include the opening cysteine and the closing phenylalanine or tryptophan. A D gene is named only where the DNA matches it firmly.

CDR3,DNA,V,J,D
CASSFGSGELFF,TGTGCCAGCAGCTTCGGGTCCGGGGAGCTGTTTTTT,TRBV7-3,TRBJ2-2,-
CATSPGGTNGYTF,TGTGCCACTTCACCCGGGGGAACTAATGGCTACACCTTC,TRBV6-4,TRBJ1-2,-
CASSPKWGLAGDRGEQYF,TGTGCCAGCAGCCCTAAATGGGGACTAGCGGGGGACCGTGGGGAGCAGTACTTC,TRBV7-9,TRBJ2-7,TRBD2
CASSFDTGELFF,TGTGCCAGCAGCTTCGACACCGGGGAGCTGTTTTTT,TRBV7-9,TRBJ2-2,-
CAWSSGLVIGELFF,TGTGCCTGGAGTTCGGGACTAGTTATCGGGGAGCTGTTTTTT,TRBV30,TRBJ2-2,TRBD2
CASSLSPAGFGNGETQYF,TGTGCTAGCAGCTTATCCCCCGCGGGATTCGGCAACGGAGAGACCCAGTACTTC,TRBV7-7,TRBJ2-5,-
CASTTQGLGAVSGELFF,TGTGCCAGCACCACCCAAGGATTGGGGGCGGTATCCGGGGAGCTGTTTTTT,TRBV28,TRBJ2-2,-
CASSARGGYTSTDTQYF,TGTGCCAGCAGTGCCCGGGGGGGGTACACTAGCACAGATACGCAGTATTTT,TRBV2,TRBJ2-3,TRBD2
CASSEEVFRSGNTIYF,TGTGCCAGCAGTGAAGAGGTGTTTCGCTCTGGAAACACCATATATTTT,TRBV6-1,TRBJ1-3,-
CAWGGVAGNTIYF,TGTGCCTGGGGCGGTGTCGCTGGAAACACCATATATTTT,TRBV30,TRBJ1-3,-
CASGWNSGTGFQPQHF,TGTGCTAGTGGTTGGAATTCCGGGACAGGGTTTCAGCCCCAGCATTTT,TRBV12-5,TRBJ1-5,TRBD1
CASRGLGEGETQYF,TGTGCCAGCAGGGGTTTGGGGGAGGGAGAGACCCAGTACTTC,TRBV27,TRBJ2-5,TRBD2
CASSLGNTQYF,TGTGCCAGCAGCTTAGGGAATACGCAGTATTTT,TRBV7-3,TRBJ2-3,-